The 24 T cell receptor beta chains below come from one sample, sequenced in a study of blood T cell repertoires in COVID-19. Assay: immunoSEQ multiplex PCR; the TCRdb copy retains only in-frame clones and omits some. The sample contains some 190,000 clones, around 86% of which appear only once. Sequencing was performed on PBMCs or T cells enriched from blood (not recorded which). These receptors were collected from a woman in her thirties or forties in a cohort exposed to, infected with or recovered from COVID-19 (not recorded which).

The chain joins TRBV6-1 to TRBJ2-5; possible D gene TRBD2, 6 bases. The CDR3 is 14 residues long. Germline V gives CDR1 MNHNS, CDR2 SASEGT. Trimming left V 2 bases short and J 4 bases short, with 11 bases between. CDR3 DNA: TGTGCCAGCAGTGAATTGACTAGGGGAGAGACCCAGTACTTC. This gives the protein CASSELTRGETQYF.

The chain employs TRBV3-1 (or the pseudogene TRBV3-2) and TRBJ2-5; 12 bases are shared with TRBD2. This CDR3 has 15 residues. The V segment lost 1 base and the J segment 4 bases; nucleotides outside the gene matches: 1. Germline lookup yields CDR1 LGHDT and CDR2 YNNKEL (reference sequence). CDR3: CASSQGLAGAETQYF. The CDR3 DNA sequence: TGTGCCAGCAGCCAAGGACTAGCGGGAGCAGAGACCCAGTACTTC.

V gene TRBV13 combines with J gene TRBJ1-2, with D perhaps matching TRBD1 (6 bases). This CDR3 comprises 16 residues. V lost 0 bases to trimming and J lost 4 bases, with 15 bases between them. CDR1 is PRHDT and CDR2 is FYEKMQ in the germline V gene (reference sequence). The CDR3 protein is CASSLGGDTQGYGYTF. The CDR3 DNA reads TGTGCCAGCAGCTTAGGCGGGGACACCCAGGGCTATGGCTACACCTTC. Variable domain in full (rest from reference TRBV13 and TRBJ1-2): AAGVIQSPRHLIKEKRETATLKCYPIPRHDTVYWYQQGPGQDPQFLISFYEKMQSDKGSIPDRFSAQQFSDYHSELNMSSLELGDSALYFCASSLGGDTQGYGYTFGSGTRLTVV.

This chain joins TRBV5-8 and TRBJ1-1, with TRBD1 identical over 9 bases. The CDR3 length is 13 residues. V was pared by 3 bases and J by 10 bases, with 7 bases of the junction left unmatched. CDR1 is SGHTS and CDR2 is YDEGEE in the germline V gene. CDR3 nucleotide sequence: TGTGCCAGCAGCTCCGGACAGGGGAAAAGAGCTTTCTTT. This gives the protein CASSSGQGKRAFF.

V is TRBV20-1 and J is TRBJ2-1; D perhaps matches TRBD2 (5 bases). V dropped 3 bases and J dropped 9 bases, with 21 bases sitting between them. Germline V lookup: CDR1 DFQATT, CDR2 SNEGSKA (reference sequence). There are 15 residues in the CDR3. CDR3 residues: CSASDQGLARGEQFF. The CDR3 DNA is TGCAGTGCTAGTGACCAAGGATTAGCGCGAGGTGAGCAGTTCTTC.

V gene TRBV7-2 combines with J gene TRBJ1-1; 7 nucleotides agree with TRBD1. CDR3 length: 13 amino acids. Germline V gene sequence: CDR1 SGHTA, CDR2 FQGNSA. Unmatched junction bases numbered 5, after V lost 5 bases and J lost 5 bases. The CDR3 coding sequence is TGTGCCAGCAGCCTACCGGACAGGACTGAAGCTTTCTTT. This codes for CASSLPDRTEAFF.

The chain joins TRBV6-5 to TRBJ1-1; no clear D. Germline-derived CDR1 and CDR2 are MNHEY and SVGAGI. This CDR3 contains 14 residues. With 5 bases removed from V and 1 base from J, the gap between germline ends came to 11 bases. The chain's CDR3 is CASSRTVTNTEAFF. The CDR3 DNA follows: TGTGCCAGCAGTCGTACAGTTACGAACACTGAAGCTTTCTTT.

This chain uses TRBV30 with TRBJ2-7; D uncertain. The CDR3 contains 11 residues. From germline, CDR1 is GTSNPN and CDR2 SVGIG (reference sequence). Trimming pared 4 bases from V and 2 bases from J, leaving 6 bases between. CDR3 region: CAWMATYEQYF. As DNA, the CDR3 is TGTGCCTGGATGGCCACCTACGAGCAGTACTTC.

This clone has only a few counts. The chain carries TRBV7-9 and TRBJ1-2, with D possibly TRBD1 on 6 matching bases. V was trimmed by 5 bases and J by 1 base, leaving 8 bases between them. The CDR3 length is 13 residues. Germline-derived CDR1 and CDR2 are SEHNR and FQNEAQ (reference sequence). DNA for the CDR3: TGTGCCAGCAGCCTACAGGGTAACTATGGCTACACCTTC. Translated, it gives CASSLQGNYGYTF. The full variable domain, rest sourced from reference TRBV7-9 and TRBJ1-2, is DTGVSQNPRHKITKRGQNVTFRCDPISEHNRLYWYRQTLGQGPEFLTYFQNEAQLEKSRLLSDRFSAERPKGSFSTLEIQRTEQGDSAMYLCASSLQGNYGYTFGSGTRLTVV.

The genes are TRBV6-4 and TRBJ1-1, with a possible D match to TRBD1 (6 bases). The CDR3 runs to 13 residues. The V end lost 3 bases, the J end lost 4 bases, and 9 bases lay between the germline ends. Germline CDR1 reads MRHNA; CDR2 reads SNTAGT. Here the CDR3 reads CASSETGSTEAFF. The CDR3 DNA is TGTGCCAGCAGTGAAACAGGGTCCACTGAAGCTTTCTTT.

The CDR3 loop reads CASSLGLAYQETQYF. The CDR3 DNA follows: TGCGCCAGCAGCTTGGGACTAGCGTACCAAGAGACCCAGTACTTC. The chain carries TRBV5-1 and TRBJ2-5; 8 nucleotides match TRBD2. Germline lookup yields CDR1 SGHRS and CDR2 YFSETQ. This CDR3 comprises 15 residues. Unmatched junction bases numbered 1, after V lost 0 bases and J lost 0 bases.

This clone has just a few counts. The chain employs TRBV5-1 and TRBJ2-2; D ambiguous. The CDR3 sequence is 13 residues long. Germline CDR1 is SGHRS and CDR2 is YFSETQ. V lost 4 bases, J lost 3 bases, and 7 bases lay in between. This chain's CDR3 is CASSTGDTGELFF. The CDR3 DNA follows: TGCGCCAGCAGCACCGGAGACACCGGGGAGCTGTTTTTT.

The chain carries TRBV28 and TRBJ1-5; 10 nucleotides line up with TRBD1. The CDR3 contains 17 residues. CDR1 and CDR2 (germline): MDHEN, SYDVKM. V was pared by 5 bases and J by 5 bases, with 12 bases of the junction left unmatched. The CDR3 reads CASSVTGGPVSYQPQHF. The CDR3 DNA follows: TGTGCCAGCAGTGTGACAGGGGGCCCAGTTTCGTATCAGCCCCAGCATTTT.

The chain has TRBV9 and TRBJ1-1, with D perhaps TRBD1 (5 bases). This CDR3 is 16 amino acids long. Germline V CDR1 and CDR2: SGDLS, YYNGEE. V lost 2 bases, J lost 2 bases, and 16 bases lay in between. The CDR3 reads CASSVGGRGGNTEAFF. Written as DNA, the CDR3 is TGTGCCAGCAGCGTCGGCGGGAGGGGAGGTAACACTGAAGCTTTCTTT.

The rearrangement joins TRBV5-5 to TRBJ1-1; D ambiguous. Germline V gene sequence: CDR1 SGHKS, CDR2 YYEKEE (reference sequence). V was clipped by 0 bases and J by 5 bases, with 11 bases between them. This CDR3 comprises 14 residues. The chain's CDR3 is CASSLVGGKTEAFF. CDR3 DNA sequence: TGTGCCAGCAGCTTGGTCGGAGGGAAAACTGAAGCTTTCTTT.

CDR3 region: CASSAGTGNYGYTF. The DNA for the CDR3 is TGTGCCAGCAGCGCCGGGACAGGGAACTATGGCTACACCTTC. This sequence joins TRBV9 and TRBJ1-2; 9 bases fit TRBD1. The V segment lost 3 bases and the J segment 2 bases; nucleotides outside the gene matches: 2. This CDR3 has 14 amino acids. Germline V lookup: CDR1 SGDLS, CDR2 YYNGEE. Full variable domain (remainder filled in from reference TRBV9 and TRBJ1-2): DSGVTQTPKHLITATGQRVTLRCSPRSGDLSVYWYQQSLDQGLQFLIQYYNGEERAKGNILERFSAQQFPDLHSELNLSSLELGDSALYFCASSAGTGNYGYTFGSGTRLTVV.

The chain combines TRBV11-2 with TRBJ2-7; 16 bases fit TRBD2. The CDR3 length is 20 residues. Trimming at V came to 0 bases and at J to 2 bases, leaving 10 bases not matched to a gene. Germline CDR1 SGHAT, CDR2 FQNNGV. CDR3 nucleotide sequence: TGTGCCAGCAGCTTAGAACGACATTCCGGGACTAGCGGGAGGGCCTACGAGCAGTACTTC. Translation: CASSLERHSGTSGRAYEQYF.

This chain joins TRBV5-1 and TRBJ2-7; possibly TRBD2 for D (5 bases). The CDR3 has 17 residues. V gave up 2 bases and J gave up 4 bases, with 22 bases separating them. CDR1 is SGHRS, CDR2 YFSETQ, per germline. CDR3 in amino acids: CASSFRLPSDGDYEQYF. The DNA of the CDR3 is TGCGCCAGCAGCTTCCGTCTTCCAAGTGACGGGGATTACGAGCAGTACTTC.

This sequence joins TRBV9 and TRBJ1-1; TRBD1 matches 7 bases. The germline CDR1 and CDR2 sequences are SGDLS and YYNGEE. The CDR3 spans 16 residues. V trimming: 0 bases; J trimming: 1 base; junction bases outside the gene matches: 6. The CDR3 sequence: CASSVALDRRNTEAFF. The CDR3 coding sequence is TGTGCCAGCAGCGTAGCACTGGACAGGAGGAACACTGAAGCTTTCTTT.

The rearrangement uses TRBV10-3 and TRBJ2-3; a weak D match, TRBD1 (6 bases). The CDR3 sequence is 15 residues long. Germline CDR1 is ENHRY and CDR2 is SYGVKD. Trimming shortened V by 0 bases and J by 0 bases, and 7 bases separated the two germline ends. CDR3 sequence: CAISESRGSTDTQYF. The DNA of the CDR3 is TGTGCCATCAGTGAGTCGAGGGGGAGCACAGATACGCAGTATTTT.

The gene calls are TRBV4-2 and TRBJ2-2, with TRBD2 as a possible D gene (6 bases). Germline loops: CDR1 LGHNA, CDR2 YNFKEQ. The ends were cut back, 7 bases at V and 6 bases at J, with 18 bases in the middle. The CDR3 totals 15 residues. The CDR3 nucleotides read TGTGCCAGCAATACCGGGTGGGACTCATCCGGGGAGCTGTTTTTT. Translating gives CASNTGWDSSGELFF.

This chain connects TRBV9 to TRBJ1-1; 7 bases map to TRBD1. The CDR3 covers 15 residues. Losses at the gene ends were 4 bases for V and 8 bases for J; bases not matched to a gene: 14. Germline V gives CDR1 SGDLS, CDR2 YYNGEE. CDR3 DNA: TGTGCCAGCAGCCCTGGGGGGACAGCGGTTTCCGAAGCTTTCTTT. Its protein is CASSPGGTAVSEAFF.

V and J are TRBV6-6 and TRBJ1-3; TRBD1 might be the D (5 bases). There are 15 residues in the CDR3. Germline V gene data show CDR1 as MNHNY and CDR2 as SVGAGI (reference sequence). Trimming took off 4 bases at V and 0 bases at J, with 10 bases between the two ends. CDR3 nucleotide sequence: TGTGCCAGCAGTTTAACGACAGCCTCTGGAAACACCATATATTTT. This gives the protein CASSLTTASGNTIYF.

The V call is TRBV5-1, the J call TRBJ1-6; D is ambiguous. CDR1 is SGHRS and CDR2 is YFSETQ in the germline V gene. The CDR3 sequence is 16 residues long. V shed 4 bases and J shed 4 bases, with 15 bases lying between them. CDR3 residues: CASSPAGGYYNSPLHF. DNA for the CDR3: TGCGCCAGCAGCCCGGCGGGAGGGTATTATAATTCACCCCTCCACTTT.